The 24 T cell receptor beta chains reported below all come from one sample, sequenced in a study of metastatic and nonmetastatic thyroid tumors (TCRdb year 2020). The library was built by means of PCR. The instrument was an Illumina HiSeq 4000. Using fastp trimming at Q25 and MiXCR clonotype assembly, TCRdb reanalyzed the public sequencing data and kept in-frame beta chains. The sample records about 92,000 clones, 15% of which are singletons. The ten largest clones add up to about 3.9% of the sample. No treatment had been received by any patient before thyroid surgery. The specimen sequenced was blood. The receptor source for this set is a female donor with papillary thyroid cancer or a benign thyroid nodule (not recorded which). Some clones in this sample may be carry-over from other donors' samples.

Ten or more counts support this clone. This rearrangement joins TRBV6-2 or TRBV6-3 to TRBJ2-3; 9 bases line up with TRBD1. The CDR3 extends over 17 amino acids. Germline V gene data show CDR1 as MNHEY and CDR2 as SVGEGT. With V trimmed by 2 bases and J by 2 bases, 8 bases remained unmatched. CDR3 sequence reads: CASSYPPGTGPTDTQYF. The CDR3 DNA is TGTGCCAGCAGTTACCCGCCCGGGACAGGGCCCACAGATACGCAGTATTTT.

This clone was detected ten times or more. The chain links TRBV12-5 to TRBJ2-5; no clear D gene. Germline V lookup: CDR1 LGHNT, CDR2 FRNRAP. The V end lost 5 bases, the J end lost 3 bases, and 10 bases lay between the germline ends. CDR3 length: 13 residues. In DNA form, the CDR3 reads TGTGCTAGTGGTCCGGACGTTGAAGAGACCCAGTACTTC. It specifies CASGPDVEETQYF.

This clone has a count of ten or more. CDR3 loop: CAWGSDYNEQFF. In nucleotides, the CDR3 is TGTGCCTGGGGGAGTGACTACAATGAGCAGTTCTTC. The chain combines TRBV30 with TRBJ2-1; TRBD2 might be the D (5 bases). The germline V and J ends were trimmed by 5 bases and 3 bases, with 8 bases remaining between them. The CDR3 is 12 amino acids. CDR1 and CDR2 (germline): GTSNPN, SVGIG (reference sequence).

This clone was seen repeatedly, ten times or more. The chain's CDR3 is CASSLAWGREQYF. The CDR3 nucleotides read TGCGCCAGCAGCTTGGCATGGGGGCGTGAGCAGTACTTC. This rearrangement joins TRBV5-1 to TRBJ2-7, with D perhaps matching TRBD1 (6 bases). Germline V gene lookup returns CDR1 SGHRS and CDR2 YFSETQ. The CDR3 totals 13 residues. V lost 0 bases to trimming and J lost 7 bases, with 11 bases between them.

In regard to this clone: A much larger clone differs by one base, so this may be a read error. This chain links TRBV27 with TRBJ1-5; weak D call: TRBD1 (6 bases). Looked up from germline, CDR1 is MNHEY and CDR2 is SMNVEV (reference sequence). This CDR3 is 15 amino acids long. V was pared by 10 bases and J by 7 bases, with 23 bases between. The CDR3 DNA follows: TGTGCCATCAGCACTGACGGGGGGCGCGGACAGCCCCAGCATTTT. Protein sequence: CAISTDGGRGQPQHF.

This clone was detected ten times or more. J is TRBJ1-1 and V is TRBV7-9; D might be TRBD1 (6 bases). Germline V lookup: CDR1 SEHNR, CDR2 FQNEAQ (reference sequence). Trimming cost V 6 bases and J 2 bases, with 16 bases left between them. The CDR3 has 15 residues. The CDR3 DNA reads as TGTGCCAGCAGGTACACGACAGGTTACAACACTGAAGCTTTCTTT. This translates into CASRYTTGYNTEAFF.

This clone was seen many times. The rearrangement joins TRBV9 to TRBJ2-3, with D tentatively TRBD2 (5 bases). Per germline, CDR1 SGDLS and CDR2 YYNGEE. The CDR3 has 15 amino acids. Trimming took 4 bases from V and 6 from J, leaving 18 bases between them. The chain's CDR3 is CASSTLEGQPDTQYF. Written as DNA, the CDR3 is TGTGCCAGCAGCACTTTAGAGGGCCAACCCGATACGCAGTATTTT.

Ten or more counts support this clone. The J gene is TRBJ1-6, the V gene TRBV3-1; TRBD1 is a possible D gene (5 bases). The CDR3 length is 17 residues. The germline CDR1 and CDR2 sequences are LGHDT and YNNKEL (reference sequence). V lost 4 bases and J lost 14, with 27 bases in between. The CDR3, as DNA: TGTGCCAGCAGCCTCACCATCGAGACAGTTGGGAGTATGTCCCTCCACTTT. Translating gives CASSLTIETVGSMSLHF.

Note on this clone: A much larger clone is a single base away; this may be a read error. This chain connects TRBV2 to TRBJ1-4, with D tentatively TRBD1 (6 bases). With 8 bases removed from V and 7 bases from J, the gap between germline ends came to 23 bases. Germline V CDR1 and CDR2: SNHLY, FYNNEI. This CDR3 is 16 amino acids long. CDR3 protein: CASSGLTGTRSEKLFF. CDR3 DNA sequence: TGTGCCAGCTCGGGCCTTACCGGGACAAGGAGTGAAAAACTGTTTTTT. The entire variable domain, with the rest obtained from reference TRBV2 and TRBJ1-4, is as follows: EPEVTQTPSHQVTQMGQEVILRCVPISNHLYFYWYRQILGQKVEFLVSFYNNEISEKSEIFDDQFSVERPDGSNFTLKIRSTKLEDSAMYFCASSGLTGTRSEKLFFGSGTQLSVL.

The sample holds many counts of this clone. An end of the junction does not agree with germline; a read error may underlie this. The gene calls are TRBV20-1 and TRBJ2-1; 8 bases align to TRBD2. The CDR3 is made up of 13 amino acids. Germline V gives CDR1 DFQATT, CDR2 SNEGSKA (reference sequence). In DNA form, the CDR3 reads TGCAGTGCTACCCCCAGTAGCGGGGCTTCGGGGATCTTC. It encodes CSATPSSGASGIF.

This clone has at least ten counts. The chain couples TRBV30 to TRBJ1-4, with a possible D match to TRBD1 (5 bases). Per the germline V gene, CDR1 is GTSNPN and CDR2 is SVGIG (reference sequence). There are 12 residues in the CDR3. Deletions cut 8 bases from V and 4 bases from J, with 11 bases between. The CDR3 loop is CAAGRDNEKLFF. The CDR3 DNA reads TGTGCCGCGGGCAGGGATAATGAAAAACTGTTTTTT. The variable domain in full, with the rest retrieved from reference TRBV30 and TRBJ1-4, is SQTIHQWPATLVQPVGSPLSLECTVEGTSNPNLYWYRQAAGRGLQLLFYSVGIGQISSEVPQNLSASRPQDRQFILSSKKLLLSDSGFYLCAAGRDNEKLFFGSGTQLSVL.

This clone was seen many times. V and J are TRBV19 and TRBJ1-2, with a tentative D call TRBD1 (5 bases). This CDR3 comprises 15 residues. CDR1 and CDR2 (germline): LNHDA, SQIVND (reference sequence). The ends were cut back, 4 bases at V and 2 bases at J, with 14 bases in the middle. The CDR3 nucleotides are TGTGCCAGTAGTAGTCACGGGGGAGGCAACTATGGCTACACCTTC. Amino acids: CASSSHGGGNYGYTF.

As DNA, the CDR3 is TGCGCCAGCAGCTTACCCCAGGACGGGGGAAGTGGATACACCTTC. Protein product: CASSLPQDGGSGYTF. The rearrangement uses TRBV5-1 and TRBJ1-2, with TRBD1 as a possible D gene (5 bases). V lost 2 bases, J lost 11 bases, and 22 bases lay in between. Looked up from germline, CDR1 is SGHRS and CDR2 is YFSETQ. The CDR3 totals 15 residues.

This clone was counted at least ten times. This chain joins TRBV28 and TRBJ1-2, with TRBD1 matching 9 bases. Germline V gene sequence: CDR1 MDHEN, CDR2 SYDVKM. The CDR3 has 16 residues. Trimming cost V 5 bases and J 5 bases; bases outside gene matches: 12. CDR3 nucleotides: TGTGCCAGCAGTGAAACTAGGACAGGGGAGGCATATGGCTACACCTTC. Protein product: CASSETRTGEAYGYTF.

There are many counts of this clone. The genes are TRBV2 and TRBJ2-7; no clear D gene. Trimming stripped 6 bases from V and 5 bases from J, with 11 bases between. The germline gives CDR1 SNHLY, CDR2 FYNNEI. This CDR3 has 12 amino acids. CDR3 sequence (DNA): TGTGCCAGCAGGGCCTCAAGGGACGAGCAGTACTTC. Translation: CASRASRDEQYF.

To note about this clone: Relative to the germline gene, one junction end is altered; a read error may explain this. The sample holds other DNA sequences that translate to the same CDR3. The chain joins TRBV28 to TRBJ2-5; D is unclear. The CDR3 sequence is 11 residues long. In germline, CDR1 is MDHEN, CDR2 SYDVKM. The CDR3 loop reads CASSRKETQYF. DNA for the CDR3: TGTGCCAGCAGCAGGAAGGAGACACAGTACTTC.

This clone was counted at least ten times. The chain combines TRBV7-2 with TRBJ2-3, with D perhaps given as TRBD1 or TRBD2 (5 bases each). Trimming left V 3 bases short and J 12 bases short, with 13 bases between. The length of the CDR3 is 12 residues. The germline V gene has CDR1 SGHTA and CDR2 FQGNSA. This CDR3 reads CASSLGVEYQYF. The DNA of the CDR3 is TGTGCCAGCAGCTTGGGGGTGGAGTATCAGTATTTT.

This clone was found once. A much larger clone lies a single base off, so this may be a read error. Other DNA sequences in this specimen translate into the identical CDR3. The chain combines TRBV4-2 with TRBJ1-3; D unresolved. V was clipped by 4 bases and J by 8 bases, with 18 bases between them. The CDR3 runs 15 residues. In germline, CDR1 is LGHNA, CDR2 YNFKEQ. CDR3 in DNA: TGTGCCAGCAGCCCTACCGGTACAGAGGCGGACACCATATATTTT. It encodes CASSPTGTEADTIYF.

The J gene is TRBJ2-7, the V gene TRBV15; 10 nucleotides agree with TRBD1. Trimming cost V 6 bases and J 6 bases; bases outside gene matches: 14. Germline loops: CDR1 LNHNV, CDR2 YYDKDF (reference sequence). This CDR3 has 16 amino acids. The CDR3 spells CATRRDRGTGVAEQYF. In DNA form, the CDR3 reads TGTGCCACCAGAAGGGACCGCGGGACAGGGGTCGCCGAGCAGTACTTC.

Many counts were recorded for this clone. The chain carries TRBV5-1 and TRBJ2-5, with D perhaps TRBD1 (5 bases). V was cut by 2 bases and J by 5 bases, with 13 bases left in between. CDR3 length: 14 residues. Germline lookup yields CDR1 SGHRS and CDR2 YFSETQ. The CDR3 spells CASSLRGPHETQYF. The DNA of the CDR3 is TGCGCCAGCAGCTTAAGGGGCCCGCACGAGACCCAGTACTTC. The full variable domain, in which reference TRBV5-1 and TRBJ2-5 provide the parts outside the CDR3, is KAGVTQTPRYLIKTRGQQVTLSCSPISGHRSVSWYQQTPGQGLQFLFEYFSETQRNKGNFPGRFSGRQFSNSRSEMNVSTLELGDSALYLCASSLRGPHETQYFGPGTRLLVL.

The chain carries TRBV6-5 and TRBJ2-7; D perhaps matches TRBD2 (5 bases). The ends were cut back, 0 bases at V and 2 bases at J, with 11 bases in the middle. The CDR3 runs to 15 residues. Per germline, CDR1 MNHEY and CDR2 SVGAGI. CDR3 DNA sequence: TGTGCCAGCAGTTACTCGGGAGTAGTAACCTACGAGCAGTACTTC. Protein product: CASSYSGVVTYEQYF.

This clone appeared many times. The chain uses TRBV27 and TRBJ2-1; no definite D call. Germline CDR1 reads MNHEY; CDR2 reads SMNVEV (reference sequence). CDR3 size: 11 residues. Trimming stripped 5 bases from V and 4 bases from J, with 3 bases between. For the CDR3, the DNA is TGTGCCAGCAGTATGTACAATGAGCAGTTCTTC. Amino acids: CASSMYNEQFF.

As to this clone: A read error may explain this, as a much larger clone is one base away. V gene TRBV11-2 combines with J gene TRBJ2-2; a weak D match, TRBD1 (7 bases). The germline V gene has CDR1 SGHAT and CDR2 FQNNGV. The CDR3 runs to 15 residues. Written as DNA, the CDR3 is TGTGCCAGCAGCCGGGGGACAGACAACACCGGGGAGATGTTTTTT. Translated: CASSRGTDNTGEMFF.

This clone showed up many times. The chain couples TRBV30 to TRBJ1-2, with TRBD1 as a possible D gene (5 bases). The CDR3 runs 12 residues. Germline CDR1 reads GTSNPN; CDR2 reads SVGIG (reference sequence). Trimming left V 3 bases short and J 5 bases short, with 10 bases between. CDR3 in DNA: TGTGCCTGGAGAGGGGTGGCTTATGGCTACACCTTC. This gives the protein CAWRGVAYGYTF.